The sequence of this TCR beta chain was determined in a study of CD8 T cells in Susac syndrome. cDNA came from about 0.5 to 1 ug RNA primed by random hexamers. The authors amplified TCR beta CDR3 across 54 Vbeta and 13 Jbeta using immunoSEQ multiplex PCR. TCRdb called the immunoSEQ multiplex PCR reads again in MiXCR, with one record for every CDR3 protein. The sample shows over 95,000 distinct CDR3 sequences, about nine tenths of them seen only once. TCR beta sequences were obtained from blood CD8+ and CD4+ T cells. Healthy donors were controls matched for age and sex. Bulk CD8+ and CD4+ cells came from magnetic negative isolation; CD8+ TEMRA by FACS. The sequenced sample consisted of CD8+ T cells from PBMCs. This TCR came from a human donor in good health.

In nucleotides, the CDR3 is TGTGCCAGCAGCTTCCCGACCCGACAGGGCCATACCGGGGAGCTGTTTTTT. Amino acid sequence: CASSFPTRQGHTGELFF. This chain uses TRBV7-2 with TRBJ2-2, with 7 bases matching TRBD1. This CDR3 is 17 amino acids long. V shed 3 bases, J shed 5 bases, and the junction held 12 bases outside the gene matches. Germline assignment: CDR1 SGHTA and CDR2 FQGNSA.